A selection of T cell receptor beta chains follows, all from one sample in a study of blood T cell repertoires in COVID-19. Only in-frame clones appear in the TCRdb table, and some are missing; sequencing was by immunoSEQ multiplex PCR. Of 350,000 to 400,000 clones listed, around 87% are singletons. Sequenced material: PBMCs or T cells enriched from blood (not recorded which). The receptors originated from a man aged 40-49 years in a cohort exposed to, infected with or recovered from COVID-19 (not recorded which). The CDR3 runs from the conserved cysteine through the conserved F or W. A D gene is named only where the DNA matches it firmly. The size of a clone is reported for some rows only, either as once, few or many, or as a class for expanded clones.

NA,TRBV25-1,TRBJ2-1,TRBD2,TGTGCCAGCCAAAAGACTGGGAGGGATGAGCAGTTCTTC,CASQKTGRDEQFF
NA,TRBV28,TRBJ1-6,NA,TGTGCCAGCAAGCGGACAGAGAATAATTCACCCCTCCACTTT,CASKRTENNSPLHF
NA,TRBV10-2,TRBJ2-7,NA,TGCGCCAGCAGTGGCGGGTACGAGCAGTACTTC,CASSGGYEQYF
NA,TRBV25-1,TRBJ1-5,NA,TGTGCCAGCAGTGGCCCGGGGACTTACGGTCAGCCCCAGCATTTT,CASSGPGTYGQPQHF
few,TRBV18,TRBJ2-3,TRBD1,TGTGCCAGCTCACCATGGACAGGGACGGGCGGTAGCACAGATACGCAGTATTTT,CASSPWTGTGGSTDTQYF
NA,TRBV7-2,TRBJ2-1,NA,TGTGCCAGCAGCTTGCAGGACAGCTCCTACAATGAGCAGTTCTTC,CASSLQDSSYNEQFF
NA,TRBV15,TRBJ2-3,NA,TGTGCCACCAGCAGATCCCGGGGAGGCTCAGATACGCAGTATTTT,CATSRSRGGSDTQYF
NA,TRBV5-4,TRBJ1-2,TRBD1,TGTGCCAGCAGCCTACGTGGGACAGGGGGCTATGGCTACACCTTC,CASSLRGTGGYGYTF
NA,TRBV25-1,TRBJ2-2,NA,TGTGCCAGCAGTGCTCTCTGGAACACCGGGGAGCTGTTTTTT,CASSALWNTGELFF
NA,TRBV6-5,TRBJ1-6,NA,TGTGCCAGCAGGCTGAAAGGTGCGGGTTCACCCCTCCACTTT,CASRLKGAGSPLHF
NA,TRBV5-6,TRBJ2-7,NA,TGTGCCAGCAGCTTGTTGGGGGCCCACGAGCAGTACTTC,CASSLLGAHEQYF
NA,TRBV7-9,TRBJ2-2,NA,TGTGCCAGCACCAGAAGGAGGGACACCGGGGAGCTGTTTTTT,CASTRRRDTGELFF
NA,TRBV7-2,TRBJ2-5,TRBD1,TGTGCCAGCGGGACAGGGGCGCAAGAGACCCAGTACTTC,CASGTGAQETQYF
NA,TRBV19,TRBJ2-7,TRBD2,TGTGCCAGTAGTATCAGTAGCGGGAGCATCTCCTACGAGCAGTACTTC,CASSISSGSISYEQYF
NA,TRBV7-7,TRBJ2-5,NA,TGTGCCAGCAGCTGGACAGTCCAAGAGACCCAGTACTTC,CASSWTVQETQYF
NA,TRBV5-1,TRBJ2-1,TRBD2,TGCGCCAGCAGCTCCCCCGGGGGGGGGAGGGGCTCCTACAATGAGCAGTTCTTC,CASSSPGGGRGSYNEQFF
NA,TRBV5-1,TRBJ2-3,TRBD2,TGCGCCAGCAGCTTGGTCTCCGGACTAGCGTTCACAGATACGCAGTATTTT,CASSLVSGLAFTDTQYF
NA,TRBV19,TRBJ1-5,TRBD1,TGTGCCAGTAGTCCACGGACAGGGACAAGCAATCAGCCCCAGCATTTT,CASSPRTGTSNQPQHF
NA,TRBV20-1,TRBJ1-6,TRBD1,TGCAGTGCTAGTTCCGGGACAGGGAGCTCCTATAATTCACCCCTCCACTTT,CSASSGTGSSYNSPLHF
NA,TRBV4-1,TRBJ2-3,TRBD2,TGCGCCAGCAGCCAAGTTCGGGAGGCTGATACGCAGTATTTT,CASSQVREADTQYF
once,TRBV18,TRBJ1-1,NA,TGTGCCAGCTCGCGATTTAACGAGAACACTGAAGCTTTCTTT,CASSRFNENTEAFF
NA,TRBV28,TRBJ2-5,NA,TGTGCCAGCAGTTTACCCGGGCAAGAGACCCAGTACTTC,CASSLPGQETQYF
NA,TRBV2,TRBJ1-1,NA,TGTGCCAGCAGTAACCCCCCCGGGACTGCTAACACTGAAGCTTTCTTT,CASSNPPGTANTEAFF
NA,TRBV28,TRBJ1-5,NA,TGTGCCAGCAGTTCCCCAACCACCGGGTCCCGAAATCAGCCCCAGCATTTT,CASSSPTTGSRNQPQHF
NA,TRBV3-1/TRBV3-2,TRBJ1-1,NA,TGTGCCAGCAGCCAGGACAACGTCAGGACTGAAGCTTTCTTT,CASSQDNVRTEAFF
NA,TRBV5-1,TRBJ2-3,TRBD2,TGCGCCAGCAGCTTGGGTGGGACTATATTTACAGATACGCAGTATTTT,CASSLGGTIFTDTQYF
NA,TRBV5-8,TRBJ1-2,TRBD1,TGTGCCAGCAGCTCCGACAGGGTAGCTTTCTATGGCTACACCTTC,CASSSDRVAFYGYTF
NA,TRBV5-1,TRBJ2-2,NA,TGCGCCAGCAGCTCTTGGGGGCGAGGGACCCCCGGGGAGCTGTTTTTT,CASSSWGRGTPGELFF
NA,TRBV29-1,TRBJ1-3,TRBD1,TGCAGCGTTGTGACAGGGGGTTTCTCTGGAAACACCATATATTTT,CSVVTGGFSGNTIYF
NA,TRBV27,TRBJ1-1,NA,TGTGCCAGCAGTTTATCTGCAGTCGGGGACACTGAAGCTTTCTTT,CASSLSAVGDTEAFF
NA,TRBV15,TRBJ2-2,TRBD1,TGTGCCACCAGCAGGTTCTCGGGACAGGGTAACACCGGGGAGCTGTTTTTT,CATSRFSGQGNTGELFF
once,TRBV6-5,TRBJ1-5,NA,TGTGCCAGCAGTTACTCGGGGCCCAATCAGCCCCAGCATTTT,CASSYSGPNQPQHF
few,TRBV13,TRBJ1-1,TRBD1,TGTGCCAGCAGCTTCGGGACAGACACTGAAGCTTTCTTT,CASSFGTDTEAFF
once,TRBV29-1,TRBJ1-3,TRBD1,TGCAGCGTTGAAGATCGGAAGGGGGCAATGGACACCATATATTTT,CSVEDRKGAMDTIYF
NA,TRBV27,TRBJ1-4,NA,TGTGCCAGCAGTTTAATGAGTGATGAAAAACTGTTTTTT,CASSLMSDEKLFF
NA,TRBV25-1,TRBJ2-1,TRBD2,TGTGCCAGCAGTCTAGCGGGAGGGCCAGGTGAGCAGTTCTTC,CASSLAGGPGEQFF
NA,TRBV27,TRBJ2-5,NA,TGTGCCAGCAGTTCGTCACCCAGGGAGACCCAGTACTTC,CASSSSPRETQYF
few,TRBV25-1,TRBJ1-5,TRBD1,TGTGCCAGCAGTCACCGACAGGGGAGAGGCAAGGGGCCCCAGCATTTT,CASSHRQGRGKGPQHF
NA,TRBV6-5,TRBJ2-6,TRBD1,TGTGCCAGCAGTTACGCAGGGGGCTCTGGGGCCAACGTCCTGACTTTC,CASSYAGGSGANVLTF
NA,TRBV27,TRBJ2-1,TRBD2,TGTGCCAGCAGTCTTCGACTAGCGGGAGGTCGAAACAATGAGCAGTTCTTC,CASSLRLAGGRNNEQFF
many,TRBV6-1,TRBJ1-1,NA,TGTGCCAGCAGTGAAGCTCAGGGGACGATCACTGAAGCTTTCTTT,CASSEAQGTITEAFF
NA,TRBV7-8,TRBJ2-1,TRBD2,TGTGCCAGCAGCTTAAACCTAGCGGGAGGGATACACTACAATGAGCAGTTCTTC,CASSLNLAGGIHYNEQFF
NA,TRBV5-1,TRBJ2-2,NA,TGCGCCAGCAGCCTAAATCCGGCGGGGACCCGCACCGGGGAGCTGTTTTTT,CASSLNPAGTRTGELFF
once,TRBV27,TRBJ1-3,NA,TGTGCCAGCAGTTTCTATAGTGGCTCTGGAAACACCATATATTTT,CASSFYSGSGNTIYF
NA,TRBV27,TRBJ1-6,NA,TGTGCCAGCAGTTTAAGGGGAAATTCACCCCTCCACTTT,CASSLRGNSPLHF
NA,TRBV9,TRBJ2-7,NA,TGTGCCAGCAGCGCCGGTTTCCGAGCCTACGAGCAGTACTTC,CASSAGFRAYEQYF
NA,TRBV6-1,TRBJ2-3,NA,TGTGCCAGCAGTGATCTGGGACTGTTGGATACGCAGTATTTT,CASSDLGLLDTQYF
NA,TRBV6-5,TRBJ1-1,TRBD1,TGTGCCAGCAGCACGGACAGGGGAGGGACTGAAGCTTTCTTT,CASSTDRGGTEAFF